This T cell receptor (beta chain) appears in the sequencing data of a study of patients and donors after allogeneic stem cell transplantation. In TCRdb, the RT-PCR reads were re-called with MiXCR into one record per CDR3 protein. The top ten clones hold around 7.2% of a sample with about 410,000 distinct CDR3 sequences, 16% of them seen once. This clonotype was seen a few times. V lost 4 bases to trimming and J lost 6 bases; unmatched junction nucleotides: 3. Germline CDR1 LGHDT, CDR2 YNNKEL (reference sequence). This CDR3 spans 15 amino acids. The sequenced sample consisted of blood, either unsorted or a sorted T cell fraction (not recorded which). This clonotype was sampled from a human donor who was either an allogeneic HSCT recipient or a stem cell or donor lymphocyte infusion donor (not recorded which). It is not recorded whose cells these are; they may come from a transplant donor. This sequence joins TRBV3-1 and TRBJ2-1; 13 nucleotides agree with TRBD2. The chain's CDR3 is CASSPRTSGGNEQFF. CDR3 bases: TGTGCCAGCAGCCCGCGGACTAGCGGGGGCAATGAGCAGTTCTTC.